These T cell receptor beta chains were read from a single sample in a study of blood T cell repertoires in COVID-19. Clones were read by immunoSEQ multiplex PCR, and TCRdb kept only the in-frame ones, dropping some. The sample records around 300,000 clones, roughly 90% being singletons. The sample comprised peripheral blood. Receptors were obtained from a woman aged 30 to 39 with COVID-19, enrolled during active disease. Both conserved end residues are part of each CDR3. D genes are given only for firm matches. Not all rows give a size; the values are once, few, many and, for expanded clones, a class.

-	TRBV5-1	TRBJ2-5	15	TRBD2	TGCGCCAGCAGCCCCCGCGTAGCGGGAGTGGAGACCCAGTACTTC	CASSPRVAGVETQYF
few	TRBV6-5	TRBJ2-1	15	TRBD1	TGTGCCAGCAGTTATCAACGCCCCAGGGGGAATGAGCAGTTCTTC	CASSYQRPRGNEQFF
-	TRBV6-5	TRBJ2-1	15	TRBD2	TGTGCCAGCAGTTTCGGGACTAGCGGATACAATGAGCAGTTCTTC	CASSFGTSGYNEQFF
once	TRBV6-6	TRBJ1-6	14	-	TGTGCCAGCAGTACGGACAGATCGGGTTCACCCCTCCACTTT	CASSTDRSGSPLHF
-	TRBV2	TRBJ2-7	14	TRBD2	TGTGCCAGCAAAGTCGAGCGGGAGTTTTACGAGCAGTACTTC	CASKVEREFYEQYF
-	TRBV7-2	TRBJ1-1	13	TRBD1	TGTGCCAGCAGCTTAGAGGCAGGGGGTGAAGCTTTCTTT	CASSLEAGGEAFF
-	TRBV2	TRBJ2-7	14	TRBD2	TGTGCCACTAGGGGGACTAGCGAAAAGGGATGGCAGTACTTC	CATRGTSEKGWQYF
few	TRBV7-8	TRBJ1-1	13	-	TGTGCCAGCAGCCCGCGGGGTGGGACTGAAGCTTTCTTT	CASSPRGGTEAFF
-	TRBV5-6	TRBJ2-5	16	TRBD2	TGTGCCAGCAGTTATGGGACTAGCGGGTCTCGGGAGACCCAGTACTTC	CASSYGTSGSRETQYF
-	TRBV18	TRBJ2-1	15	TRBD2	TGTGCCAGCGCGGGACTAGCGCACAACTACAATGAGCAGTTCTTC	CASAGLAHNYNEQFF
-	TRBV28	TRBJ2-1	14	TRBD2	TGTGCCACCAATCGGGGGGGGCTCTACAATGAGCAGTTCTTC	CATNRGGLYNEQFF
-	TRBV7-3	TRBJ1-3	16	TRBD1	TGTGCCAGCAGCTCGGGACAGGGCCGCTCTGGAAACACCATATATTTT	CASSSGQGRSGNTIYF
-	TRBV10-3	TRBJ2-2	17	TRBD2	TGTGCCATCAGTGAGTCAGGACTAGCATCAAACACCGGGGAGCTGTTTTTT	CAISESGLASNTGELFF
-	TRBV30	TRBJ1-2	15	-	TGTGCCTGGAGTCATGGCCTGGGAGTGGGCTATGGCTACACCTTC	CAWSHGLGVGYGYTF
once	TRBV10-3	TRBJ2-3	15	TRBD1	TGTGCCATCAGTGAGTCGGACAGGGCCACAGATACGCAGTATTTT	CAISESDRATDTQYF
-	TRBV7-2	TRBJ2-2	16	-	TGTGCCAGCAGCTTAGTATTAGACCCGGGCACCGGGGAGCTGTTTTTT	CASSLVLDPGTGELFF
-	TRBV19	TRBJ1-5	17	-	TGTGCCAGTAGTATAGACTGGGAGGGGTTCGGCAATCAGCCCCAGCATTTT	CASSIDWEGFGNQPQHF
-	TRBV20-1	TRBJ1-2	14	TRBD1	TGCAGTGCTCGTGGGGACAGAGAAAACTATGGCTACACCTTC	CSARGDRENYGYTF
-	TRBV27	TRBJ2-7	14	-	TGTGCCAGCAGTTTCGGTCGAACGGCCTACGAGCAGTACTTC	CASSFGRTAYEQYF
-	TRBV28	TRBJ2-3	14	-	TGTGCCAGCAGTTTAATCCAGGGCTCAGATACGCAGTATTTT	CASSLIQGSDTQYF
-	TRBV25-1	TRBJ2-5	14	TRBD2	TGTGCCAGCAGTGATCTAGCGGGAGAAGAGACCCAGTACTTC	CASSDLAGEETQYF
-	TRBV19	TRBJ1-1	15	-	TGTGCCAGTAGTATAAGGGGGAACATGAACACTGAAGCTTTCTTT	CASSIRGNMNTEAFF
-	TRBV7-2	TRBJ1-5	14	TRBD1	TGTGCCAGCAGCCAGGAGGCAGGGGGTCAGCCCCAGCATTTT	CASSQEAGGQPQHF
few	TRBV24-1	TRBJ2-2	17	TRBD2	TGTGCCACCAGTGCCGAACCGGGGACTAGCGGGATCGGGGAGCTGTTTTTT	CATSAEPGTSGIGELFF
-	TRBV28	TRBJ1-2	15	-	TGTGCCAGCACCACGTGGGGGGGGTCGGACTATGGCTACACCTTC	CASTTWGGSDYGYTF
-	TRBV4-1	TRBJ2-1	16	TRBD2	TGCGCCAGCAGCCAAGAGGGGGGGAATACCTACAATGAGCAGTTCTTC	CASSQEGGNTYNEQFF
-	TRBV10-3	TRBJ1-3	15	-	TGTGCCATCAGCCCTCTACAGTTCTCTGGAAACACCATATATTTT	CAISPLQFSGNTIYF
-	TRBV5-5	TRBJ2-7	14	TRBD1	TGTGCCAGCAGCCAGGGACAGGGGTCCTACGAGCAGTACTTC	CASSQGQGSYEQYF
-	TRBV30	TRBJ1-2	14	-	TGTGCCTGGAGTCGGACAGTGCCTAACTATGGCTACACCTTC	CAWSRTVPNYGYTF
-	TRBV30	TRBJ2-1	15	-	TGTGCCTGGAGTGTCGGATGGGAGGCCGGAAATGAGCAGTTCTTC	CAWSVGWEAGNEQFF
-	TRBV11-2	TRBJ2-6	15	TRBD1	TGTGCCAGCAGCAAAACAGGGGCTGGGGCCAACGTCCTGACTTTC	CASSKTGAGANVLTF
-	TRBV11-3	TRBJ2-1	14	TRBD1	TGTGCCAGCAGCCGACAGGGAGCCACGGGTGAGCAGTTCTTC	CASSRQGATGEQFF
-	TRBV5-1	TRBJ2-7	15	TRBD1	TGCGCCAGCAGCTTGGGACAGGGGCGTTCCTACGAGCAGTACTTC	CASSLGQGRSYEQYF
-	TRBV5-4	TRBJ2-5	14	-	TGTGCCAGCAGCTTGCGACAGGCTGAGGAGACCCAGTACTTC	CASSLRQAEETQYF
-	TRBV5-4	TRBJ2-3	16	-	TGTGCCAGCAGCTTAAAAGACAGGCCAAGCACAGATACGCAGTATTTT	CASSLKDRPSTDTQYF
-	TRBV21-1	TRBJ2-5	18	-	TGTGCCAGCAGCAAAGGAGAAGGGACTAGCGGAACCGGAGAGACCCAGTACTTC	CASSKGEGTSGTGETQYF
-	TRBV2	TRBJ2-5	14	-	TGTGCCAGCAGTAAGGGGACAAAGAAAGAGACCCAGTACTTC	CASSKGTKKETQYF
-	TRBV2	TRBJ2-1	15	TRBD1	TGTGCCAGCAGGTCTGACAGGGGGGAGTACAATGAGCAGTTCTTC	CASRSDRGEYNEQFF
-	TRBV10-3	TRBJ1-5	15	TRBD1	TGTGCCATCAGTTTCCGGGACAGGGTGCGGCAGCCCCAGCATTTT	CAISFRDRVRQPQHF
once	TRBV9	TRBJ2-3	15	TRBD1	TGTGCCAGCAGCCCGGGGACAGCCCGCACAGATACGCAGTATTTT	CASSPGTARTDTQYF
-	TRBV4-1	TRBJ2-3	17	TRBD2	TGCGCCAGCAGCCAAGAGTCGGGACTAGCAAACCCAGATACGCAGTATTTT	CASSQESGLANPDTQYF
few	TRBV5-1	TRBJ2-7	14	-	TGCGCCAGCAGCTTGGCAGGGGAACCCAACGAGCAGTACTTC	CASSLAGEPNEQYF
-	TRBV5-1	TRBJ2-2	15	TRBD1	TGCGCCAGTTCCAGGACAGGAGAGGGAACCGGGGAGCTGTTTTTT	CASSRTGEGTGELFF
-	TRBV7-2	TRBJ1-2	12	-	TGTGCCAGCAGCTTGGACACGTATGGCTACACCTTC	CASSLDTYGYTF
-	TRBV12-3/TRBV12-4	TRBJ2-7	13	TRBD1	TGTGCCAGCAGGTTGACAGGGGCCTACGAGCAGTACTTC	CASRLTGAYEQYF
-	TRBV5-1	TRBJ1-1	17	TRBD1	TGCGCCAGCAGCGCGCCTTATCCGGGACAGGGGAACACTGAAGCTTTCTTT	CASSAPYPGQGNTEAFF
-	TRBV5-1	TRBJ1-4	15	-	TGCGCCAGCAGCTTGATGACAGCGCCAGATGAAAAACTGTTTTTT	CASSLMTAPDEKLFF
-	TRBV7-9	TRBJ1-1	14	-	TGTGCCAGCAGCTTGGGACAACCAAACACTGAAGCTTTCTTT	CASSLGQPNTEAFF
-	TRBV11-3	TRBJ1-1	13	-	TGTGCCAGCAGCTCCCACAGGGAGACTGAAGCTTTCTTT	CASSSHRETEAFF
-	TRBV5-1	TRBJ2-6	13	-	TGCGCCAGCAGCTTGGAATTTGTCGGGGGGCTCTCTTTC	CASSLEFVGGLSF